A single sample gave rise to the 17 T cell receptor beta chains below, sequenced in a study of T cell responses to AZD1222 COVID-19 vaccine. Clones were sequenced by immunoSEQ multiplex PCR, and TCRdb holds only the in-frame ones, with some missing. The sample has nearly 110,000 clones; around 90% are singletons. This material consisted of peripheral blood, taken on day 0 of AZD1222 vaccination. The receptors originated from an adult in good health.

The chain links TRBV11-3 to TRBJ1-3; D unresolved. In germline, CDR1 is SGHNT, CDR2 YENEEA. The length of the CDR3 is 13 residues. V was clipped by 3 bases and J by 2 bases, with 5 bases between them. CDR3 sequence (DNA): TGTGCCAGCAGCTTTGGTCCTGGAAACACCATATATTTT. It specifies CASSFGPGNTIYF.

The chain couples TRBV5-4 to TRBJ2-3; either TRBD1 or TRBD2 may supply D (5 bases each). V was trimmed by 2 bases and J by 5 bases, leaving 9 bases between them. Germline V CDR1 and CDR2: SGHNT, YYREEE (reference sequence). CDR3 length: 13 amino acids. CDR3 amino acids: CASSFRGVDTQYF. DNA for the CDR3: TGTGCCAGCAGCTTTAGAGGGGTAGATACGCAGTATTTT.

The chain's CDR3 is CASSLILWPMNSTDTQYF. The CDR3 nucleotides read TGTGCCAGCAGCTTAATCCTATGGCCGATGAATAGCACAGATACGCAGTATTTT. The chain couples TRBV11-3 to TRBJ2-3; D call uncertain. The germline V gene has CDR1 SGHNT and CDR2 YENEEA. V shed 2 bases and J shed 0 bases, with 18 bases lying between them. The CDR3 has 18 amino acids. Full variable domain (remainder filled in from reference TRBV11-3 and TRBJ2-3): EAGVVQSPRYKIIEKKQPVAFWCNPISGHNTLYWYLQNLGQGPELLIRYENEEAVDDSQLPKDRFSAERLKGVDSTLKIQPAELGDSAVYLCASSLILWPMNSTDTQYFGPGTRLTVL.

V and J are TRBV5-1 and TRBJ2-7; 12 bases are a match to TRBD2. The CDR3 covers 18 residues. The V gene end was trimmed by 4 bases and the J gene end by 3 bases; junction bases not matched to a gene: 14. Germline-derived CDR1 and CDR2 are SGHRS and YFSETQ. The CDR3 nucleotides are TGCGCCAGCAGCGCCGGCCTAGCGGGGGGGCCAATTAGCTACGAGCAGTACTTC. This gives the protein CASSAGLAGGPISYEQYF.

This chain joins TRBV25-1 and TRBJ1-1, with D unclear. Trimming pared 0 bases from V and 4 bases from J, leaving 6 bases between. The length of the CDR3 is 13 residues. Germline V lookup: CDR1 MGHDK, CDR2 SYGVNS. The CDR3 loop reads CASSEYGGTEAFF. The CDR3 bases are TGTGCCAGCAGTGAATACGGTGGCACTGAAGCTTTCTTT.

The chain employs TRBV5-3 and TRBJ2-5; D is ambiguous. TRBV5-3 is placed among ORFs of uncertain function. The CDR3 runs 11 residues. V was cut by 0 bases and J by 7 bases, with 4 bases left in between. The DNA for the CDR3 is TGTGCCAGAAGCTTGGATCCGACCCAGTACTTC. Its translation is CARSLDPTQYF.

The chain links TRBV18 to TRBJ2-7; 8 bases are a match to TRBD1. The CDR3 is 13 amino acids. The V and J ends lost 4 bases and 3 bases, in that order; junction bases with no gene match: 2. Germline CDR1 reads KGHSH; CDR2 reads LQKENI. Here the CDR3 DNA reads TGTGCCAGCTCACGGACAGGGATCTACGAGCAGTACTTC. Its translation is CASSRTGIYEQYF.

This chain joins TRBV30 and TRBJ1-1; D gene ambiguous. V was pared by 3 bases and J by 4 bases, with 15 bases between. Looked up from germline, CDR1 is GTSNPN and CDR2 is SVGIG (reference sequence). CDR3 length: 14 residues. The CDR3 region is CAWRGGVSGTEAFF. The CDR3 DNA follows: TGTGCCTGGAGAGGCGGGGTTTCGGGCACTGAAGCTTTCTTT.

This chain uses TRBV23-1 with TRBJ2-1; D call uncertain. TRBV23-1 is designated an ORF whose function remains uncertain. The CDR3 extends over 17 amino acids. Trimming pared 2 bases from V and 8 bases from J, leaving 22 bases between. CDR3 sequence (DNA): TGCGCCAGCAGTCAACTTTTATACGGTCCAGAGACGGATGAGCAGTTCTTC. It encodes CASSQLLYGPETDEQFF.

The chain carries TRBV12-5 and TRBJ2-1; maybe TRBD2 (6 bases). The germline CDR1 and CDR2 sequences are LGHNT and FRNRAP. This CDR3 is built from 15 residues. Trimming removed 5 bases at V and 4 bases at J, with 15 bases between. CDR3: CASGPRGSGYNEQFF. As DNA, the CDR3 is TGTGCTAGTGGTCCTCGGGGTAGCGGATACAATGAGCAGTTCTTC.

This chain links TRBV4-1 with TRBJ1-1, with 10 bases identical to TRBD1. CDR1 MGHRA and CDR2 YSYEKL come from the germline V gene. The length of the CDR3 is 14 residues. V lost 2 bases, J lost 4 bases, and 1 base stayed unmatched. CDR3 amino acids: CASSQRTGGTEAFF. The CDR3 DNA reads TGCGCCAGCAGCCAAAGGACAGGGGGCACTGAAGCTTTCTTT.

The V call is TRBV7-2, the J call TRBJ2-1; 7 positions match TRBD2. The J segment lost 11 bases and the V segment lost 5 bases, leaving 15 bases of the junction unmatched. This CDR3 has 15 residues. Germline lookup yields CDR1 SGHTA and CDR2 FQGNSA. The CDR3 nucleotides read TGTGCCAGCAGCCGGGGATCCCGGGCGGGGGTGAAGCAGTTCTTC. Translating gives CASSRGSRAGVKQFF. Full variable domain (remainder filled in from reference TRBV7-2 and TRBJ2-1): GAGVSQSPSNKVTEKGKDVELRCDPISGHTALYWYRQSLGQGLEFLIYFQGNSAPDKSGLPSDRFSAERTGGSVSTLTIQRTQQEDSAVYLCASSRGSRAGVKQFFGPGTRLTVL.

This clone was counted once. This rearrangement joins TRBV11-2 to TRBJ2-1, with D possibly TRBD1 on 6 matching bases. From germline, CDR1 is SGHAT and CDR2 FQNNGV. Trimming left V 5 bases short and J 5 bases short, with 10 bases between. The CDR3 is 13 amino acids. The CDR3 region is CASSRGTHNEQFF. CDR3 sequence (DNA): TGTGCCAGCAGCAGGGGGACGCACAATGAGCAGTTCTTC.

This sequence joins TRBV3-1 (or the pseudogene TRBV3-2) and TRBJ2-7, with 7 bases identical to TRBD1. The CDR3 runs 15 residues. V trimming: 3 bases; J trimming: 0 bases; junction bases outside the gene matches: 5. Germline V lookup: CDR1 LGHDT, CDR2 YNNKEL (reference sequence). CDR3 sequence: CASSQQGVTSYEQYF. Written as DNA, the CDR3 is TGTGCCAGCAGCCAGCAGGGGGTGACCTCCTACGAGCAGTACTTC.

V gene TRBV7-2 combines with J gene TRBJ2-3, with D perhaps matching TRBD1 (7 bases). The germline V gene has CDR1 SGHTA and CDR2 FQGNSA. The CDR3 sequence is 16 residues long. V dropped 0 bases and J dropped 1 base, with 11 bases sitting between them. DNA for the CDR3: TGTGCCAGCAGCTTAGCAGGAGGGGGCCGCACAGATACGCAGTATTTT. Translated, it gives CASSLAGGGRTDTQYF.

Here the CDR3 reads CASSNGLAGGPLVTDTQYF. Written as DNA, the CDR3 is TGTGCCAGCAGCAACGGACTAGCGGGGGGGCCTTTGGTTACAGATACGCAGTATTTT. The J gene is TRBJ2-3, the V gene TRBV21-1; the D segment call TRBD2 is taken from the table without a DNA check. TRBV21-1 is marked as a pseudogene. This CDR3 has 19 amino acids.

The gene calls are TRBV7-9 and TRBJ1-3; D may be TRBD1 (5 bases). Trimming removed 1 base from V and 1 base from J, with 14 bases in between. Germline CDR1 reads SEHNR; CDR2 reads FQNEAQ (reference sequence). There are 17 residues in the CDR3. In DNA, the CDR3 is TGTGCCAGCAGCTTAGAGGACAAGACAGAGTCTGGAAACACCATATATTTT. Translating it yields CASSLEDKTESGNTIYF.